This record covers a single T cell receptor (beta chain). As yet, its antigen is unknown. Ranging in age from about 6 to 95, the donors were healthy Caucasian individuals from Russia. The use of a sample-barcoded 5' primer and a J-beta primer mix characterized a second PCR of 7 to 11 cycles. Via MiXCR, TCRdb re-called the 5' RACE reads, giving one row per CDR3 protein. There are 700,000 or so distinct CDR3 sequences in the sample; roughly 20% occur only once, and less than 25% lies in the top ten. The source of the sample is a study of blood T cells in healthy people across ages. Study-level results: Higher diversity and more naive CD4+ cells were features of long-lived donors, compared to aged donors. Naive T cell percentage by flow cytometry tracked strongly with beta diversity.

The sample was blood. The sequence derives from a man aged 65 to 79 in good health.

As DNA, the CDR3 is TGTGCCAGCAGCTCTGGGGTGGGGACGGATCAGCCCCAGCATTTT. This translates into CASSSGVGTDQPQHF. The genes are TRBV6-6 and TRBJ1-5; D is perhaps TRBD1 (5 bases). CDR1 is MNHNY, CDR2 SVGAGI, per germline (reference sequence). The CDR3 contains 15 residues. Trimming removed 6 bases at V and 5 bases at J, with 17 bases between.